Each of the 6 T cell receptor beta chains below was sequenced from the same sample in a study of blood T cell repertoires in COVID-19. Assay used: immunoSEQ multiplex PCR; TCRdb lists only in-frame clones, some missing. The profile shows about 17,000 clones, roughly 80% of them singletons. The sample consisted of peripheral blood. The receptors were gathered from a man between 60 and 75 years old with active or convalescent COVID-19.

The genes are TRBV11-2 and TRBJ2-2; 7 bases are shared with TRBD1. The germline V gene has CDR1 SGHAT and CDR2 FQNNGV. The length of the CDR3 is 15 residues. Trimming removed 4 bases from V and 4 bases from J; junction bases left unmatched: 6. The CDR3 region is CASSSRQGVTGELFF. DNA for the CDR3: TGTGCCAGCAGCTCCCGACAGGGTGTCACCGGGGAGCTGTTTTTT. The whole variable domain, filled in from reference TRBV11-2 and TRBJ2-2, reads EAGVAQSPRYKIIEKRQSVAFWCNPISGHATLYWYQQILGQGPKLLIQFQNNGVVDDSQLPKDRFSAERLKGVDSTLKIQPAKLEDSAVYLCASSSRQGVTGELFFGEGSRLTVL.

Remarks on this clone: At one of its ends the junction is not consistent with the germline gene, which may arise from a read error. The CDR3 region has the DNA TGTGCCAGCGGGAAGGACTCCAACAATGAGCAGTTCTTC. Translating it yields CASGKDSNNEQFF. The rearrangement joins TRBV4-2 to TRBJ2-1, with D perhaps TRBD2 (5 bases). Germline V gives CDR1 LGHNA, CDR2 YNFKEQ. The CDR3 has 13 amino acids.

The genes are TRBV1 and TRBJ2-5; the table's D gene call, TRBD2, was not cross checked with the DNA. TRBV1 corresponds to a pseudogene. This CDR3 region has 15 residues. For the CDR3, the DNA is TGCACCAGCCCCCCGAGGCGGGGGGGCCCGGAGACCCAGTACTTC. Translating gives CTSPPRRGGPETQYF.

V and J are TRBV6-6 and TRBJ2-1, with 9 nucleotides matching TRBD2. Germline values: CDR1 MNHNY, CDR2 SVGAGI (reference sequence). V gave up 5 bases and J gave up 5 bases; unmatched junction bases: 4. CDR3 size: 14 residues. The CDR3 sequence is CASSRLAEDNEQFF. The CDR3 nucleotides read TGTGCCAGCAGTCGACTAGCGGAGGACAATGAGCAGTTCTTC.

CDR3 DNA: TGCGCCAGCAGTGATCCTTCCGGAGTAGGGAGTGGCTACACCTTC. Its translation is CASSDPSGVGSGYTF. The chain is built from TRBV10-2 and TRBJ1-2; D unclear. Germline-derived CDR1 and CDR2 are WSHSY and SAAADI. V was pared by 3 bases and J by 7 bases, with 18 bases between. This CDR3 region has 15 residues.

This clone was detected once. The chain links TRBV24-1 to TRBJ2-3, with D possibly matching TRBD2 (5 bases). The germline gives CDR1 KGHDR, CDR2 SFDVKD. With 7 bases removed from V and 0 bases from J, the gap between germline ends came to 10 bases. This CDR3 has 14 amino acids. CDR3: CATSGETSTDTQYF. The CDR3 nucleotides are TGTGCCACCAGCGGGGAGACTAGCACAGATACGCAGTATTTT.